This T cell receptor (beta chain) was sequenced in a study of shared clonotypes between healthy human individuals (TCRdb year 2020). Background for the entire study: The cohort comprised a couple of women and a few men aged 18 to 49 years. The study deeply sequenced blood TCR repertoires of five healthy adults to estimate repertoire size and the extent of clonotype sharing between individuals. Between about 0.9 and 10 billion PBMCs per donor were obtained by leukapheresis. For each donor, CD4 naive and CD4 memory were each run on three plates, CD8 naive on two plates, and CD8 memory on one plate. To increase sequencing depth and limit assay-specific biases, different laboratories used diverse techniques to prepare libraries and sequence TCR repertoires. Overall study results and their limits: The genetic and exposure-history diversity represented was limited by the small number of donors. Rarefaction of sorted-subset datasets indicated incomplete sequencing despite the large sequencing depth. Estimated clonotype richness was generally larger for naive than for memory subsets. Across a handful of donors, around 5% of naive CD4, 3% to 4% of naive CD8, about 2.3% of memory CD4, and roughly 0.4% of memory CD8 clonotypes were shared. Clonotypes shared by all four sorted-subset donors showed higher generation probabilities than non-shared clonotypes. Based on pairwise subsampling, the degree of clonotype sharing among donors was expected to be affected by sequencing depth. Sampling was restricted to blood, and TCR repertoires in tissues likely differ from the TCR repertoires found in blood.

A remark on this clone: The target of this receptor is not known. No clone much larger than this one lies a single base away; base qualities are absent.

Donors were healthy HIV-negative adults with no recently reported acute infections or vaccinations. Every donor was a Caucasian adult residing in Nashville, Tennessee, USA. Magnetic negative selection was used to enrich CD4+ T cells, after which naive cells were positively selected on CD45RA and the negative fraction became the memory subset. After blood collection by leukapheresis, PBMCs were isolated using Ficoll-Histopaque density gradient centrifugation and then cryopreserved in the vapor phase of liquid nitrogen. Purity and quantity of every magnetically sorted T cell population were checked by analytical flow cytometry. From each sorted fraction, genomic DNA was isolated and quantified by UV absorbance on a Nanodrop 2000c. Using the deep immunoSEQ assay, multiplex PCR amplified TCR CDR3 regions from genomic DNA. Genomic DNA extracted from each cell subset was distributed evenly over all wells of several immunoSEQ 96-well plates, and each plate served as one replicate. For sorted subsets, around 200 ng genomic DNA, equal to approximately 30,000 T cell genomes, was loaded into each replicate PCR. Purified libraries were measured with a Qubit 3.0 fluorometer, size-checked on a Bioanalyzer 2100, and measured again with the KAPA Library Quantification kit. Each immunoSEQ 96-well plate was sequenced on its own single-read 150-cycle Illumina NextSeq 550 flow cell. Concerning the study's data processing: Because only junctional sequences without quality scores were contained in the immunoSEQ output, filtering matching that applied to full-length reads could not be performed. To assign V/J genes and CDR3, sequences were annotated using PyIR, a Python wrapper for IgBLAST v1.9, with IMGT germline references. Reads with weak V/J assignments (E-value above 1e-6), missing CDR3, stop codons, out-of-frame junctions, or ambiguous translated residues were removed. V3J clonotypes were defined by identical inferred V gene, J gene, and CDR3 amino acid sequence. Percentage overlap between repertoires was calculated by dividing the number of shared unique clonotypes by the size of the smaller repertoire. Three approaches were used to assess repertoire richness: RTK rarefaction, the Chao1 estimator, and Recon v2.1 estimates of unobserved clonotypes. Generation probabilities for all TCRbeta clonotypes obtained by the gDNA method from a handful of donors were computed using OLGA. The source is immuneACCESS, and TCRdb retained only in-frame sequences with V and J called. Part of the clones is not carried over; for the studies checked, unresolved V genes explain less than half of this, and the remainder is unexplained. From that table come the V and J calls and clone size; the DNA was used to work out D and trimming. The sample records approximately 2,300,000 clones, about nine tenths of which are singletons. Approximately 0.41% of the sample goes to the ten largest clones.

The CDR3 runs 13 residues from the cysteine to the phenylalanine. The read is trimmed to its CDR3 DNA, 39 bases read in frame from base 1. The junction carries 7 bases between V and J, which are trimmed by 1 base and 7 bases respectively. The germline V gene (reference sequence) specifies SEHNR as CDR1 and FQNEAQ as CDR2. The source is a man between 18 and 29 years old in good health. Some clones in this sample may be carry-over from other donors' samples. Sequencing was performed on naive CD4+ T cells from PBMCs. Read against the paper, the sample's cell subset or site label means: CD45RA+ positively selected. The chain is made from TRBV7-9 and TRBJ1-4; there is no confident call for the D gene. The CDR3 protein: CASSLGFSEKLFF. Here is the DNA: TGTGCCAGCAGCTTAGGGTTTTCTGAAAAACTGTTTTTT.